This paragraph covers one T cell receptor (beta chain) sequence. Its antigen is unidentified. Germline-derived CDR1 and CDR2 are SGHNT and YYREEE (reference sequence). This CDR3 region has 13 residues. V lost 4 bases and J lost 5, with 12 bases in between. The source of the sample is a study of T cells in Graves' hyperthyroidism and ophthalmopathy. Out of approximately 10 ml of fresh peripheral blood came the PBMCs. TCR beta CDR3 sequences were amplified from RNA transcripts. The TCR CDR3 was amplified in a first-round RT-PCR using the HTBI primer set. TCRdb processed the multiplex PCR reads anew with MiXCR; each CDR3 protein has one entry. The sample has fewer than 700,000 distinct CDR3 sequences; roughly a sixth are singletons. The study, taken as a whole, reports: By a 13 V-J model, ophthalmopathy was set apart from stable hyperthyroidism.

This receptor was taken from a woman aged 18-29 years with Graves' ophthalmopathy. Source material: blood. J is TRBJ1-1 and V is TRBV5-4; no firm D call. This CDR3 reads CASSPKEGTEAFF. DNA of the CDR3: TGTGCCAGCAGCCCTAAGGAAGGAACTGAAGCTTTCTTT.